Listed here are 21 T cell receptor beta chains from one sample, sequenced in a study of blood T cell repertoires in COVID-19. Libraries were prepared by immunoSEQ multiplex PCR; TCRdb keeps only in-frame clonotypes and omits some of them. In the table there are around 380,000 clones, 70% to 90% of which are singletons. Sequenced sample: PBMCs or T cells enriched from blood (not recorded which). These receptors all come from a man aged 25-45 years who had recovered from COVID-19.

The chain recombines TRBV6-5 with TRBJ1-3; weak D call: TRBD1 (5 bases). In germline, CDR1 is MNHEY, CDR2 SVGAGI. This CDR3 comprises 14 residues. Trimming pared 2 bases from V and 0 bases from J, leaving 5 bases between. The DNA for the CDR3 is TGTGCCAGCAGTTACGGACACTCTGGAAACACCATATATTTT. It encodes CASSYGHSGNTIYF.

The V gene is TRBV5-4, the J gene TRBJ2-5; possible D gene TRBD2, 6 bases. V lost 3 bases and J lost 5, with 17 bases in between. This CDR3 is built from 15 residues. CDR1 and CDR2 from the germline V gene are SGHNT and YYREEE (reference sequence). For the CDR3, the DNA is TGTGCCAGCAGCTCCGCGTTGGAGGGGAGGGAGACCCAGTACTTC. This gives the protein CASSSALEGRETQYF.

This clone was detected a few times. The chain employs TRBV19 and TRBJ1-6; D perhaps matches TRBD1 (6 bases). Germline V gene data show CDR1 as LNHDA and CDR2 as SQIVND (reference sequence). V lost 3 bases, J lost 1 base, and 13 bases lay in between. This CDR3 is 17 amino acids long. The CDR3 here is CASSIGDTTSYNSPLHF. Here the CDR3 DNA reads TGTGCCAGTAGTATTGGGGACACGACTTCCTATAATTCACCCCTCCACTTT.

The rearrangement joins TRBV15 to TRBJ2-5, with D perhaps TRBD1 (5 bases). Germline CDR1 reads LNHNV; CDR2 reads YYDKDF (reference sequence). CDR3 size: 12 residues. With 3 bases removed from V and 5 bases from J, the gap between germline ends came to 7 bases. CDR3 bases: TGTGCCACCAGCAGGGGGCGGGAGACCCAGTACTTC. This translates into CATSRGRETQYF.

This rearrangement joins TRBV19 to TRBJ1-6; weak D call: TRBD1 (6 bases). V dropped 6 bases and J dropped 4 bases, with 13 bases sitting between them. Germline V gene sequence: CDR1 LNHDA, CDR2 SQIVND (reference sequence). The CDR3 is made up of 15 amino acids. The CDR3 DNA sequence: TGTGCCAGTAGCATTGACAGGCGGTATAATTCACCCCTCCACTTT. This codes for CASSIDRRYNSPLHF.

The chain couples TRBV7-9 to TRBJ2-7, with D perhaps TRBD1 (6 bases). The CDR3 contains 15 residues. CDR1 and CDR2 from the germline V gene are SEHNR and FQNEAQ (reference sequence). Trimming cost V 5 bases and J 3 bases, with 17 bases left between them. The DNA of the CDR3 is TGTGCCAGCAGCCGAAACCGGGACATATACTACGAGCAGTACTTC. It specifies CASSRNRDIYYEQYF.

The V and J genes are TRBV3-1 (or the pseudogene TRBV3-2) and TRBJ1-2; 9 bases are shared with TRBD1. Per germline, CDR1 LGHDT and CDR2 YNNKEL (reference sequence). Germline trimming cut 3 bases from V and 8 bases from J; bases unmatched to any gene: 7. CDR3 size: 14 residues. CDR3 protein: CASSHRQGDGGYTF. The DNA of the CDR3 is TGTGCCAGCAGCCATAGACAGGGGGACGGGGGCTACACCTTC.

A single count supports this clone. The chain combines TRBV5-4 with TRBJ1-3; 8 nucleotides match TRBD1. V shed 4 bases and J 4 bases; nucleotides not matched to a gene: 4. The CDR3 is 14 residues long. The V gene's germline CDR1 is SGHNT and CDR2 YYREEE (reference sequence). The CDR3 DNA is TGTGCCAGCAGCCAGACAGGGGTAGGAAACACCATATATTTT. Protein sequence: CASSQTGVGNTIYF. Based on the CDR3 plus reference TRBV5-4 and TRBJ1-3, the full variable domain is ETGVTQSPTHLIKTRGQQVTLRCSSQSGHNTVSWYQQALGQGPQFIFQYYREEENGRGNFPPRFSGLQFPNYSSELNVNALELDDSALYLCASSQTGVGNTIYFGEGSWLTVV.

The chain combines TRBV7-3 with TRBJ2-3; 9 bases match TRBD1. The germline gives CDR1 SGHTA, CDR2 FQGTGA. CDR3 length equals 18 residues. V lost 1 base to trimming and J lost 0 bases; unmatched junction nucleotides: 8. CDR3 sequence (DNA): TGTGCCAGCAGCTTAATGGGACAGGGCCTCACTAGCACAGATACGCAGTATTTT. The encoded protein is CASSLMGQGLTSTDTQYF.

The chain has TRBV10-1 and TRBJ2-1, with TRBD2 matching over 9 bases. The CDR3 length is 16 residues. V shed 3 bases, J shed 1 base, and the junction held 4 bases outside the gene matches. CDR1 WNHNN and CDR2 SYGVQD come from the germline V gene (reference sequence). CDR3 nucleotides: TGCGCCAGCAGTGACCTAGCGGGGCCATCCTACAATGAGCAGTTCTTC. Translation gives CASSDLAGPSYNEQFF.

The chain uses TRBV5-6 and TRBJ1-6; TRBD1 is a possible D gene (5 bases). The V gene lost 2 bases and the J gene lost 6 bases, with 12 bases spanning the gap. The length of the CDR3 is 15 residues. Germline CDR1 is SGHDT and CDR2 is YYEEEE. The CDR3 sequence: CASSFPRQRNSPLHF. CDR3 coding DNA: TGTGCCAGCAGCTTCCCCCGACAGCGTAATTCACCCCTCCACTTT.

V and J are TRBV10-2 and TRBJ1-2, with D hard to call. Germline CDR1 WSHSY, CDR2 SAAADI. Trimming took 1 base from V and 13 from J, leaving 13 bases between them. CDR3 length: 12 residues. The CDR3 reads CASSEYVGSFTF. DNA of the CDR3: TGCGCCAGCAGTGAGTATGTTGGCAGTTTCACCTTC.

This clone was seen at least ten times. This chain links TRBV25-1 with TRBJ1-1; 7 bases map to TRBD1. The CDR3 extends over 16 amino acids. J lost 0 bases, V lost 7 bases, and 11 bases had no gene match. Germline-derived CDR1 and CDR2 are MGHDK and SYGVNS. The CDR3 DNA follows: TGTGCCAGCAACAGCCCGGGCAGGGGGATGAACACTGAAGCTTTCTTT. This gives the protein CASNSPGRGMNTEAFF.

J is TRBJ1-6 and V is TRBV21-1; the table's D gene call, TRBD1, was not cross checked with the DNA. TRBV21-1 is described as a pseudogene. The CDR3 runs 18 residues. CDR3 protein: CASSTPGTGVQSNSPLHF. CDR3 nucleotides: TGTGCCAGCAGCACCCCCGGGACAGGGGTCCAAAGTAATTCACCCCTCCACTTT.

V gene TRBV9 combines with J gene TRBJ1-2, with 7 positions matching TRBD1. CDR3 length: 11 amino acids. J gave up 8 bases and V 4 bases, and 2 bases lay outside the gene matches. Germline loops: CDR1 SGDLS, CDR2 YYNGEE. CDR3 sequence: CASSKQGGYTF. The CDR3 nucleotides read TGTGCCAGCAGCAAACAGGGGGGCTACACCTTC.

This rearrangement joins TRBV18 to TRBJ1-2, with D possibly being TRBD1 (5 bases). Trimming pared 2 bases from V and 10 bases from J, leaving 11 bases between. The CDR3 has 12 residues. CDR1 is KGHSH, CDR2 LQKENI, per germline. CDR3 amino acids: CASSPSGQIYTF. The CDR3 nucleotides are TGTGCCAGCTCACCATCTGGACAAATCTACACCTTC.

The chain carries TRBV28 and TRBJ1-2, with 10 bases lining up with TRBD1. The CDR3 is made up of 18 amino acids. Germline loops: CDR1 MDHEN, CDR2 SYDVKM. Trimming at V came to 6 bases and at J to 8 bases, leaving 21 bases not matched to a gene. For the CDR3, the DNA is TGTGCCAGCAGCCCAAGGGCCGGGACAGTGGGGACAGGGGCCGGCTACACCTTC. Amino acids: CASSPRAGTVGTGAGYTF.

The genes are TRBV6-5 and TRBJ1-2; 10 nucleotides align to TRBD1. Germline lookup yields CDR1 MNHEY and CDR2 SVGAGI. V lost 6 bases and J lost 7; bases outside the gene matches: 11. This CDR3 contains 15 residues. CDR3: CASRPGQGRGSGYTF. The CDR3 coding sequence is TGTGCCAGCAGACCGGGACAGGGGCGAGGTAGTGGCTACACCTTC.

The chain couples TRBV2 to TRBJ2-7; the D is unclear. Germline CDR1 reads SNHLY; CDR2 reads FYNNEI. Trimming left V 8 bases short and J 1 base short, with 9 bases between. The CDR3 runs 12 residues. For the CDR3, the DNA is TGTGCCAGCGGGCTCCAGTCCTACGAGCAGTACTTC. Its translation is CASGLQSYEQYF.

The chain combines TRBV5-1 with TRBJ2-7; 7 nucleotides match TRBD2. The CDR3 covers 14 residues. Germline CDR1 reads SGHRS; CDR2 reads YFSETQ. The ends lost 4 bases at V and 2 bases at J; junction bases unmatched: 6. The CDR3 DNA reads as TGCGCCAGCAGCCCCCCGGCGGGGGCCTACGAGCAGTACTTC. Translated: CASSPPAGAYEQYF.

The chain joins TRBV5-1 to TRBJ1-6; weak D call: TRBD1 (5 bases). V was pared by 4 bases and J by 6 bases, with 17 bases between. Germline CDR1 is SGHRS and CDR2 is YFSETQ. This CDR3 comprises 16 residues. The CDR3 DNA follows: TGCGCCAGCAGCCGTGGACTCCGGGACTCTAATTCACCCCTCCACTTT. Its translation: CASSRGLRDSNSPLHF.